Shown below are 12 T cell receptor beta chains from a single sample sequenced in a study of siplizumab effects on memory and regulatory T cells. The data were produced by immunoSEQ multiplex PCR, yet TCRdb's version contains in-frame clones alone and is incomplete. The sample holds some 100,000 clones; around 94% are singletons and the top ten take 0.55% to 0.65%. Sequencing input: Tregs sorted from blood. The receptors were gathered from a human donor in good health.

The gene calls are TRBV19 and TRBJ2-6, with D uncertain. The germline V gene encodes CDR1 LNHDA and CDR2 SQIVND (reference sequence). The CDR3 contains 17 residues. The ends were cut back, 4 bases at V and 0 bases at J, with 13 bases in the middle. The CDR3 DNA sequence: TGTGCCAGTAGTACTCGTGTCGGAATCTCTGGGGCCAACGTCCTGACTTTC. Its translation is CASSTRVGISGANVLTF.

DNA for the CDR3: TGTGCCAGCTCTGCGCAGTCCTACGAGCAGTACTTC. Residues: CASSAQSYEQYF. The rearrangement joins TRBV18 to TRBJ2-7; the D is unclear. V lost 6 bases and J lost 1, with 7 bases in between. The germline gives CDR1 KGHSH, CDR2 LQKENI. The CDR3 contains 12 residues.

J is TRBJ2-7 and V is TRBV10-3, with D perhaps given as TRBD1 or TRBD2 (5 bases each). From germline, CDR1 is ENHRY and CDR2 SYGVKD. The V end lost 9 bases, the J end lost 2 bases, and 8 bases lay between the germline ends. This CDR3 has 11 residues. CDR3 loop: CAMGRTYEQYF. The DNA for the CDR3 is TGTGCCATGGGACGGACCTACGAGCAGTACTTC.

This clone was counted between two and nine times. The rearrangement links TRBV4-1 to TRBJ1-1; perhaps TRBD1 as D (5 bases). Germline V gene lookup returns CDR1 MGHRA and CDR2 YSYEKL. V lost 4 bases and J lost 1, with 7 bases in between. The CDR3 length is 13 residues. The CDR3 DNA sequence: TGCGCCAGCAGCCTAGGGGCGAACACTGAAGCTTTCTTT. Its protein is CASSLGANTEAFF.

V is TRBV6-8 and J is TRBJ1-5; D unclear. Germline V lookup: CDR1 MNHGY, CDR2 SAAAGT. The ends were cut back, 4 bases at V and 13 bases at J, with 14 bases in the middle. This CDR3 is built from 12 residues. The DNA for the CDR3 is TGTGCCAGCAGTTGGACTCCCGGGCCACAGCATTTT. It is translated as CASSWTPGPQHF.

The rearrangement joins TRBV11-2 to TRBJ2-2, with 12 bases fitting TRBD2. The germline CDR1 and CDR2 sequences are SGHAT and FQNNGV. V gave up 1 base and J gave up 5 bases; unmatched junction bases: 8. The CDR3 covers 18 residues. The CDR3 spells CASSLVVLAGGRTGELFF. CDR3 in DNA: TGTGCCAGCAGCTTAGTTGTACTAGCGGGAGGTCGGACCGGGGAGCTGTTTTTT.

The chain joins TRBV10-3 to TRBJ1-5; no firm D call. The CDR3 has 15 amino acids. Germline CDR1 is ENHRY and CDR2 is SYGVKD. Trimming pared 3 bases from V and 2 bases from J, leaving 11 bases between. DNA of the CDR3: TGTGCCATCAGTGACCGGGGATTTCGCAATCAGCCCCAGCATTTT. Translating gives CAISDRGFRNQPQHF.

The rearrangement uses TRBV15 and TRBJ2-7; either TRBD1 or TRBD2 may fit D (5 bases each). CDR1 is LNHNV, CDR2 YYDKDF, per germline (reference sequence). The V and J ends lost 5 bases and 1 base respectively, with 18 bases between them. The CDR3 runs 16 residues. The CDR3 reads CATSAVSGPPSYEQYF. DNA of the CDR3: TGTGCCACCAGCGCCGTTTCGGGACCGCCTTCCTACGAGCAGTACTTC. Together with reference TRBV15 and TRBJ2-7, the CDR3 gives the full variable domain: DAMVIQNPRYQVTQFGKPVTLSCSQTLNHNVMYWYQQKSSQAPKLLFHYYDKDFNNEADTPDNFQSRRPNTSFCFLDIRSPGLGDTAMYLCATSAVSGPPSYEQYFGPGTRLTVT.

The chain combines TRBV6-6 with TRBJ2-5, with D possibly matching TRBD1 (5 bases). The CDR3 length is 15 residues. Trimming cost V 0 bases and J 3 bases, with 11 bases left between them. Germline CDR1 is MNHNY and CDR2 is SVGAGI (reference sequence). For the CDR3, the DNA is TGTGCCAGCAGTTACTCCAAGGGGTTCGAAGAGACCCAGTACTTC. Translated: CASSYSKGFEETQYF.

In DNA form, the CDR3 reads TGCGCCAGCAGCGCCACAGGGTTGGAGGGTGGCTACACCTTC. Amino acids: CASSATGLEGGYTF. V gene TRBV5-1 combines with J gene TRBJ1-2; tentative D call: TRBD1 (6 bases). CDR1 and CDR2 from the germline V gene are SGHRS and YFSETQ. Trimming pared 4 bases from V and 7 bases from J, leaving 17 bases between. This CDR3 spans 14 amino acids.

V is TRBV9 and J is TRBJ2-2; 9 nucleotides align to TRBD2. Germline V lookup: CDR1 SGDLS, CDR2 YYNGEE. The CDR3 length is 16 residues. The ends lost 2 bases at V and 4 bases at J; junction bases unmatched: 6. The CDR3 nucleotides are TGTGCCAGCAGCGTCAGAGCTAGCGGGGTCACCGGGGAGCTGTTTTTT. Translation gives CASSVRASGVTGELFF.

The chain carries TRBV29-1 and TRBJ1-1; the D gene is possibly TRBD1 (6 bases). This CDR3 spans 13 amino acids. V was cut by 6 bases and J by 1 base, with 12 bases left in between. CDR1 and CDR2 from the germline V gene are SQVTM and ANQGSEA. The CDR3 sequence: CSVLNRENTEAFF. The CDR3 nucleotides are TGCAGCGTCTTAAACAGGGAGAACACTGAAGCTTTCTTT.